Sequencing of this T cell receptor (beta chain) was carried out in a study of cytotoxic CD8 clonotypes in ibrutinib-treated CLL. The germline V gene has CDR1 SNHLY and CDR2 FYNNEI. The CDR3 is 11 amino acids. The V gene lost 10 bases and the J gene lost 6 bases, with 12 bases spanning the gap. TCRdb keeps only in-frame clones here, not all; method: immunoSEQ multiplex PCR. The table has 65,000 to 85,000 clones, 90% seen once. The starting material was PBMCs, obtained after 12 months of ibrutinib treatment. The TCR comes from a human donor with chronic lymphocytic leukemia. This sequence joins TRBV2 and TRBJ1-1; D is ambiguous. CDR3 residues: CAIRGVSEAFF. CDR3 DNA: TGTGCCATCCGAGGAGTCTCTGAAGCTTTCTTT.